This TCR beta chain was recovered during a study of blood T cell repertoires in COVID-19. At the level of the study: Sites in the United States, Italy and Spain provided acute and convalescent COVID-19 samples. The cDNA or gDNA used as material had been derived from T cells, B-cell-depleted T cells, or PBMCs.

Looked up from germline, CDR1 is LNHDA and CDR2 is SQIVND (reference sequence). J gave up 3 bases and V 2 bases, and 5 bases lay outside the gene matches. The CDR3 loop spans 15 amino acids. The sample holds one count of this clone. In the original analysis: Amplifying reference gene primers gave estimates of nucleated cell counts. Produced via immunoSEQ multiplex PCR; TCRdb's table is partial and in-frame only. That table gives V, J and clone size, and the DNA gave D and trimming. The sample records 100,000 to 150,000 clones, roughly 90% being singletons. This chain uses TRBV19 with TRBJ2-3; 7 nucleotides match TRBD1. The source material was peripheral blood. This receptor was identified in a man in his fifties or sixties with acute or convalescent COVID-19. CDR3 sequence (DNA): TGTGCCAGTAGTATATCGGCAGGGGGAACAGATACGCAGTATTTT. Translating gives CASSISAGGTDTQYF.